The 27 T cell receptor beta chains below were found in one sample sequenced in a study of T cells after yellow fever vaccination. Each CDR3 protein gets one entry after TCRdb re-called the 5' RACE reads with MiXCR. This repertoire shows approximately 340,000 distinct CDR3 sequences, 8.7% found once; its top ten account for 15% to 20%. The sequencing used PBMCs, collected on the day of the first yellow fever vaccination. The receptors stem from a man in his late teens or twenties who received the YFV17D yellow fever vaccine.

A note on this clonotype: A read error may account for a junction end that differs from germline. The chain combines TRBV13 with TRBJ2-6; 7 positions match TRBD2. Germline-derived CDR1 and CDR2 are PRHDT and FYEKMQ (reference sequence). The CDR3 covers 15 residues. CDR3 sequence reads: CASSLTLGGVNVLTF. Written as DNA, the CDR3 is TGTGCCAGCAGCTTAACGTTGGGGGGGGTCAACGTCCTGACTTTC.

This clonotype was observed a handful of times. The chain links TRBV6-2 or TRBV6-3 to TRBJ2-6; D unclear. V was shortened by 7 bases and J by 2 bases, with 6 bases between the two germline ends. The CDR3 is made up of 13 amino acids. Germline loops: CDR1 MNHEY, CDR2 SVGEGT. CDR3 DNA: TGTGCCAGCACCCTGGCTGGGGCCAACGTCCTGACTTTC. Protein sequence: CASTLAGANVLTF.

This clonotype occurred many times. The germline gene is not matched at one end of the junction; a read error may be the cause. This chain connects TRBV24-1 to TRBJ1-1; D is possibly TRBD1 (5 bases). This CDR3 contains 12 residues. Per the germline V gene, CDR1 is KGHDR and CDR2 is SFDVKD. The CDR3 sequence: CATSDFGKGPGF. The CDR3 DNA sequence: TGTGCCACCAGTGATTTCGGGAAGGGACCTGGATTT.

The sample holds a few counts of this clonotype. The genes are TRBV7-9 and TRBJ2-3; 9 nucleotides align to TRBD1. Germline V CDR1 and CDR2: SEHNR, FQNEAQ (reference sequence). This CDR3 spans 16 amino acids. Trimming took 7 bases from V and 4 from J; bases not matched to a gene: 12. The CDR3: CASTLLTGGAADTQYF. The CDR3 coding sequence is TGTGCCAGCACCCTACTAACAGGGGGCGCCGCAGATACGCAGTATTTT.

This clonotype was detected only a few times. The chain couples TRBV6-1 to TRBJ1-1; weak D call: TRBD1 (6 bases). This CDR3 contains 16 residues. The V end was cut by 6 bases, the J end by 5 bases, with 22 bases between. Germline V lookup: CDR1 MNHNS, CDR2 SASEGT. The CDR3 nucleotides are TGTGCCAGCAGGTCAGGGTCTGCAGGGGTCAGTACTGAAGCTTTCTTT. The encoded protein is CASRSGSAGVSTEAFF.

This clonotype occurred a few times. This rearrangement joins TRBV5-1 to TRBJ1-5, with a possible D match to TRBD1 (5 bases). This CDR3 is 16 amino acids long. Trimming took 0 bases from V and 3 from J, leaving 13 bases between them. Germline V CDR1 and CDR2: SGHRS, YFSETQ. The CDR3 reads CASSLGIGGYNQPQHF. DNA for the CDR3: TGCGCCAGCAGCTTGGGTATCGGGGGGTACAATCAGCCCCAGCATTTT.

This clonotype was seen ten or more times. This chain links TRBV28 with TRBJ2-1, with 9 bases that match TRBD2. CDR1 and CDR2 from the germline V gene are MDHEN and SYDVKM. V shed 10 bases and J 2 bases; nucleotides not matched to a gene: 9. The CDR3 has 15 amino acids. CDR3 sequence: CATKRGGGAYNEQFF. The CDR3 nucleotides read TGTGCCACCAAGCGTGGCGGGGGGGCCTACAATGAGCAGTTCTTC.

This clonotype was counted only a few times. The chain is built from TRBV7-2 and TRBJ2-3; D ambiguous. With 6 bases removed from V and 0 bases from J, the gap between germline ends came to 10 bases. CDR1 and CDR2 from the germline V gene are SGHTA and FQGNSA. The length of the CDR3 is 14 residues. CDR3 in DNA: TGTGCCAGCAGGTTCCGGGCTAGCACAGATACGCAGTATTTT. Protein: CASRFRASTDTQYF.

This clonotype has a count of ten or more. J is TRBJ1-1 and V is TRBV5-1; no reliable D call. Trimming removed 0 bases at V and 8 bases at J, with 11 bases between. The CDR3 loop spans 13 amino acids. The germline V gene has CDR1 SGHRS and CDR2 YFSETQ. In DNA, the CDR3 is TGCGCCAGCAGCTTGGATCACCCCGAAGAAGCTTTCTTT. Protein: CASSLDHPEEAFF.

This clonotype was recorded at least ten times. V is TRBV9 and J is TRBJ2-3; 9 nucleotides line up with TRBD2. CDR3 length: 16 amino acids. Trimming at V came to 4 bases and at J to 4 bases, leaving 10 bases not matched to a gene. The germline V gene has CDR1 SGDLS and CDR2 YYNGEE. CDR3 sequence reads: CASSPVGRGGADTQYF. CDR3 DNA sequence: TGTGCCAGCAGCCCGGTGGGGCGGGGGGGGGCAGATACGCAGTATTTT.

V gene TRBV6-1 combines with J gene TRBJ1-5; 7 bases are shared with TRBD1. The J segment lost 3 bases and the V segment lost 5 bases, leaving 7 bases of the junction unmatched. From germline, CDR1 is MNHNS and CDR2 SASEGT. This CDR3 comprises 15 residues. The CDR3 loop is CASSPGQEINQPQHF. DNA of the CDR3: TGTGCCAGCAGTCCCGGACAGGAAATCAATCAGCCCCAGCATTTT.

There are a few counts of this clonotype. The CDR3 DNA is TGCGCCAGCAGCTTGGGGACGTCGGGCCCTTTCTTT. Translated: CASSLGTSGPFF. The V and J genes are TRBV5-1 and TRBJ1-1; no reliable D call. In germline, CDR1 is SGHRS, CDR2 YFSETQ. Trimming took off 0 bases at V and 12 bases at J, with 12 bases between the two ends. The CDR3 totals 12 residues.

The genes are TRBV27 and TRBJ1-4, with D possibly TRBD1 on 5 matching bases. The V gene's germline CDR1 is MNHEY and CDR2 SMNVEV (reference sequence). This CDR3 comprises 14 residues. V gave up 8 bases and J gave up 10 bases, with 20 bases separating them. CDR3 sequence: CASAPGTRVGKLFF. CDR3 DNA sequence: TGTGCCAGCGCCCCCGGGACGCGGGTGGGAAAACTGTTTTTT.

This clonotype appeared many times. The chain links TRBV7-6 to TRBJ2-7; TRBD1 matches 9 bases. Germline values: CDR1 SGHVS, CDR2 FNYEAQ. The V and J ends lost 5 bases and 1 base, in that order; junction bases with no gene match: 15. The CDR3 totals 18 residues. The CDR3 region is CASSSKGMRTGESYEQYV. The CDR3 DNA reads as TGTGCCAGCAGCAGTAAGGGGATGCGGACAGGGGAGTCCTACGAGCAGTACGTC.

The V gene is TRBV12-3 or TRBV12-4, the J gene TRBJ1-1; no reliable D call. The V end lost 3 bases, the J end lost 4 bases, and 12 bases lay between the germline ends. CDR3 length: 14 amino acids. This CDR3 is CASSFGLEGTEAFF. In DNA form, the CDR3 reads TGTGCCAGCAGTTTCGGACTCGAGGGCACTGAAGCTTTCTTT.

This clonotype was detected only a few times. This chain connects TRBV6-5 to TRBJ2-7, with 7 nucleotides matching TRBD1. Germline lookup yields CDR1 MNHEY and CDR2 SVGAGI. This CDR3 comprises 13 residues. Trimming cost V 4 bases and J 4 bases; bases outside gene matches: 4. The CDR3 protein is CASSSLRGYEQYV. The DNA for the CDR3 is TGTGCCAGCAGTTCGCTCAGGGGGTACGAGCAGTACGTC.

This clonotype has just a few counts. As DNA, the CDR3 is TGTGCCAGCAGCCAAACTCTCGGGGAGACCCAGTACTTC. It specifies CASSQTLGETQYF. The chain employs TRBV5-4 and TRBJ2-5; D gene ambiguous. Germline CDR1 SGHNT, CDR2 YYREEE (reference sequence). The V end lost 4 bases, the J end lost 5 bases, and 12 bases lay between the germline ends. The CDR3 length is 13 residues.

This clonotype came up a few times. This sequence joins TRBV4-3 and TRBJ2-5, with 7 bases matching TRBD2. The V gene end was trimmed by 2 bases and the J gene end by 1 base; junction bases not matched to a gene: 7. Germline V gene sequence: CDR1 LGHNA, CDR2 YSLEER. The CDR3 consists of 16 residues. CDR3 in DNA: TGCGCCAGCAGCCAATTCGAGCGGGGCCTCCAAGAGACCCAGTACTTC. Residues: CASSQFERGLQETQYF.

The chain recombines TRBV5-1 with TRBJ2-3; possibly TRBD2 for D (6 bases). Germline V CDR1 and CDR2: SGHRS, YFSETQ. The CDR3 spans 14 residues. The V end lost 4 bases, the J end lost 2 bases, and 11 bases lay between the germline ends. DNA of the CDR3: TGCGCCAGCAGCCCCAGGACTACCACAGATACGCAGTATTTT. Protein sequence: CASSPRTTTDTQYF.

This clonotype has a handful of counts. The rearrangement joins TRBV9 to TRBJ2-4; 14 bases map to TRBD2. The CDR3 runs to 16 residues. Germline CDR1 is SGDLS and CDR2 is YYNGEE. V was clipped by 0 bases and J by 7 bases; unmatched bases: 3. The CDR3 region has the DNA TGTGCCAGCAGCGTAGGACTAGCGGGGGGGCTGAACATTCAGTACTTC. Amino acid sequence: CASSVGLAGGLNIQYF.

The rearrangement links TRBV12-3 or TRBV12-4 to TRBJ2-2; TRBD2 might be the D (6 bases). The CDR3 is 15 amino acids. V was pared by 2 bases and J by 5 bases, with 12 bases between. The CDR3 region has the DNA TGTGCCAGCAGTTTACGGGGGTCTGAGACCGGGGAGCTGTTTTTT. Amino acids: CASSLRGSETGELFF.

Only a few counts were recorded for this clonotype. The chain employs TRBV5-1 and TRBJ2-2, with D possibly matching TRBD1 (6 bases). The CDR3 has 16 residues. Germline CDR1 and CDR2: SGHRS and YFSETQ. V was shortened by 0 bases and J by 3 bases, with 12 bases between the two germline ends. CDR3 in DNA: TGCGCCAGCAGCTTGGTAACGGGACAAGACACCGGGGAGCTGTTTTTT. It translates to CASSLVTGQDTGELFF.

The chain employs TRBV20-1 and TRBJ2-3; no clear D gene. The CDR3 is made up of 11 amino acids. Germline V lookup: CDR1 DFQATT, CDR2 SNEGSKA (reference sequence). Trimming removed 6 bases from V and 6 bases from J, with 10 bases in between. The CDR3 reads CSALSLDTQYF. The CDR3 coding sequence is TGCAGTGCCCTTAGTTTGGATACGCAGTATTTT.

A note on this clonotype: At one end the junction does not follow the germline gene, possibly because of a read error. The rearrangement uses TRBV6-2 or TRBV6-3 and TRBJ1-1; D is ambiguous. The CDR3 length is 12 residues. Germline CDR1 MNHEY, CDR2 SVGEGT. The CDR3 protein is CASSYIYTEVFF. The DNA of the CDR3 is TGTGCCAGCAGTTACATCTACACTGAAGTTTTCTTT.

About this clonotype: A much larger clone is a single base away; this may be a read error. This CDR3 reads CDSSLLRQASTDTQYF. The CDR3 nucleotides read TGTGACAGCAGCTTGTTGAGACAAGCTAGCACAGATACGCAGTATTTT. The rearrangement uses TRBV5-6 and TRBJ2-3; no definite D call. Per the germline V gene, CDR1 is SGHDT and CDR2 is YYEEEE. This CDR3 contains 16 residues. Full variable domain (rest looked up from reference TRBV5-6 and TRBJ2-3): DAGVTQSPTHLIKTRGQQVTLRCSPKSGHDTVSWYQQALGQGPQFIFQYYEEEERQRGNFPDRFSGHQFPNYSSELNVNALLLGDSALYLCDSSLLRQASTDTQYFGPGTRLTVL.

This clonotype was seen only a few times. The V call is TRBV6-5, the J call TRBJ2-4; TRBD1 matches 9 bases. Trimming removed 4 bases from V and 8 bases from J; junction bases left unmatched: 9. The CDR3 extends over 15 amino acids. CDR1 MNHEY and CDR2 SVGAGI come from the germline V gene. CDR3 amino acids: CASSSLQGALDIQYF. In nucleotides, the CDR3 is TGTGCCAGCAGTTCCCTACAGGGGGCGTTGGACATTCAGTACTTC.

This clonotype turned up a few times. The rearrangement uses TRBV7-9 and TRBJ1-2; 9 bases match TRBD1. CDR1 is SEHNR, CDR2 FQNEAQ, per germline (reference sequence). The CDR3 spans 16 residues. J gave up 5 bases and V 4 bases, and 11 bases lay outside the gene matches. As DNA, the CDR3 is TGTGCCAGCAGCTCGACGGGACAGGGAAGGAGGTATGGCTACACCTTC. Protein: CASSSTGQGRRYGYTF.